This entry lists 3 T cell receptor beta chains sequenced from one sample in a study of T cell responses to AZD1222 COVID-19 vaccine (dated by TCRdb to 2020 to 2023). The library was made by the immunoSEQ multiplex PCR assay. TCRdb re-hosts the immuneACCESS table, in-frame sequences only. Its copies lack some clones; in the studies checked, an unresolved V gene accounts for under half of them, and the cause for the rest is not known. The sample profile shows more than 140,000 clones; 90% to 95% of them were found once. Of the sample, under 5.5% falls within the top ten clones. The meaning of the sample's time point label: baseline before first vaccination. The sequencing here drew on peripheral blood, taken on day 0 of AZD1222 vaccination. These receptors came from an adult in good health.

V is TRBV7-2 and J is TRBJ1-2; 7 bases map to TRBD1. V lost 5 bases and J lost 4; bases outside the gene matches: 1. CDR3 length equals 12 residues. Germline lookup yields CDR1 SGHTA and CDR2 FQGNSA. CDR3 loop: CASSRDSYGYTF. CDR3 sequence (DNA): TGTGCCAGCAGCCGGGACAGCTATGGCTACACCTTC.

Turning to this clone: At one boundary the junction diverges from the germline segment, which might be a read error. The chain recombines TRBV6-6 with TRBJ1-2; D is undetermined. CDR1 and CDR2 (germline): MNHNY, SVGAGI (reference sequence). The CDR3 sequence is 13 residues long. The DNA for the CDR3 is TGTGCCAGCAGTTACTCAAACGTCGGGCTGTCACCCTTC. Its protein product is CASSYSNVGLSPF.

The chain carries TRBV27 and TRBJ1-2, with unresolved D. CDR1 and CDR2 (germline): MNHEY, SMNVEV (reference sequence). V was cut by 0 bases and J by 6 bases, with 14 bases left in between. CDR3 length: 15 residues. CDR3: CASSLSPFNQDGYTF. CDR3 nucleotide sequence: TGTGCCAGCAGTTTATCCCCCTTTAACCAGGATGGCTACACCTTC.